The 30 T cell receptor beta chains presented below share a single source sample, sequenced in a study of T-cell reconstitution after alpha-beta-depleted transplantation in children. Unique molecular identifiers were used to barcode this TCRbeta library. TCRdb re-called the PCR reads with MiXCR, one entry per CDR3 protein. The sample has some 490,000 distinct CDR3 sequences, about 12% seen once. The material sequenced was PBMCs from the stem cell graft donor, taken from the stem cell graft. Receptors were obtained from a human donor who donated a stem cell graft to a child with combined immunodeficiency.

Here the CDR3 DNA reads TGCAGTGCTAGGAAGACTGGACGTAACTATGGCTACACCTTC. Residues: CSARKTGRNYGYTF. The chain couples TRBV20-1 to TRBJ1-2; the D is unclear. Looked up from germline, CDR1 is DFQATT and CDR2 is SNEGSKA (reference sequence). CDR3 length: 14 residues. V lost 3 bases, J lost 1 base, and 12 bases lay in between.

V and J are TRBV12-3 or TRBV12-4 and TRBJ2-5, with D perhaps matching TRBD2 (5 bases). V was pared by 3 bases and J by 4 bases, with 12 bases between. The CDR3 runs to 14 residues. The CDR3: CASSLTMPPETQYF. Written as DNA, the CDR3 is TGTGCCAGCAGTTTGACTATGCCCCCAGAGACCCAGTACTTC.

V gene TRBV20-1 combines with J gene TRBJ1-2, with a tentative D call TRBD1 (6 bases). CDR1 is DFQATT, CDR2 SNEGSKA, per germline (reference sequence). The length of the CDR3 is 14 residues. V lost 4 bases and J 1 base, leaving 13 bases between the germline ends. For the CDR3, the DNA is TGCAGTGCTACAACAGGGCCTATTAACTATGGCTACACCTTC. It is translated as CSATTGPINYGYTF.

The rearrangement uses TRBV6-5 and TRBJ2-1; the D gene is possibly TRBD2 (6 bases). The CDR3 consists of 15 residues. Germline CDR1 MNHEY, CDR2 SVGAGI. V lost 2 bases and J 1 base, leaving 9 bases between the germline ends. The CDR3 protein is CASSYDGGSYNEQFF. CDR3 DNA sequence: TGTGCCAGCAGTTACGACGGGGGTTCCTACAATGAGCAGTTCTTC.

This clonotype occurred many times. V gene TRBV5-1 combines with J gene TRBJ2-3; 13 nucleotides align to TRBD2. Germline CDR1 and CDR2: SGHRS and YFSETQ. The J segment lost 4 bases and the V segment lost 0 bases, leaving 2 bases of the junction unmatched. CDR3 size: 16 residues. The CDR3 coding sequence is TGCGCCAGCAGCTTGGGACTAGCGGGAGGACCAGATACGCAGTATTTT. Protein: CASSLGLAGGPDTQYF.

This clonotype was counted a few times. The gene calls are TRBV7-2 and TRBJ2-4; perhaps D is TRBD1 or TRBD2 (6 bases each). This CDR3 spans 15 amino acids. Germline V gene data show CDR1 as SGHTA and CDR2 as FQGNSA. The V gene lost 5 bases and the J gene lost 1 base, with 12 bases spanning the gap. This CDR3 reads CASSVRRGAKNIQYF. CDR3 nucleotides: TGTGCCAGCAGCGTGAGGAGGGGGGCCAAAAACATTCAGTACTTC.

The sample holds many counts of this clonotype. The CDR3 bases are TGTGCCAGCAGCGATGACAGGGGTAATTCACCCCTCCACTTT. Its translation is CASSDDRGNSPLHF. The chain couples TRBV27 to TRBJ1-6; 8 nucleotides align to TRBD1. This CDR3 has 14 amino acids. Germline CDR1 MNHEY, CDR2 SMNVEV (reference sequence). Unmatched junction bases numbered 4, after V lost 6 bases and J lost 6 bases.

This clonotype was detected a few times. The V gene is TRBV12-3 or TRBV12-4, the J gene TRBJ2-2; D is ambiguous. The CDR3 totals 14 residues. V was clipped by 5 bases and J by 1 base, with 8 bases between them. The CDR3 sequence is CASSSWGNTGELFF. The CDR3 region has the DNA TGTGCCAGCAGTAGTTGGGGGAACACCGGGGAGCTGTTTTTT.

This clonotype was counted only a few times. V and J are TRBV2 and TRBJ2-2, with unresolved D. V gave up 5 bases and J gave up 4 bases, with 8 bases separating them. The CDR3 is 13 residues long. The germline CDR1 and CDR2 sequences are SNHLY and FYNNEI. The CDR3 spells CASSKVTTGELFF. Written as DNA, the CDR3 is TGTGCCAGCAGTAAGGTTACCACCGGGGAGCTGTTTTTT.

The chain recombines TRBV7-2 with TRBJ2-3; 9 nucleotides match TRBD2. The CDR3 is 15 residues long. The V and J ends lost 2 bases and 7 bases, in that order; junction bases with no gene match: 7. Germline V gene lookup returns CDR1 SGHTA and CDR2 FQGNSA. Here the CDR3 reads CASSLLASGTYTQYF. The CDR3 DNA sequence: TGTGCCAGCAGCTTATTAGCTAGCGGGACCTATACGCAGTATTTT.

This clonotype was detected many times. The V and J genes are TRBV20-1 and TRBJ2-1, with TRBD2 matching over 7 bases. The V and J ends lost 6 bases and 2 bases, in that order; junction bases with no gene match: 13. From germline, CDR1 is DFQATT and CDR2 SNEGSKA (reference sequence). This CDR3 has 16 amino acids. Here the CDR3 reads CSASPNLRGTYNEQFF. CDR3 DNA sequence: TGCAGTGCCTCCCCCAACTTGCGGGGGACCTACAATGAGCAGTTCTTC.

This clonotype was seen only a few times. V and J are TRBV24-1 and TRBJ2-7; 10 nucleotides agree with TRBD1. The CDR3 is 13 amino acids. Germline CDR1 and CDR2: KGHDR and SFDVKD. The junction had 3 bases not matched to a gene; V was cut back by 6 bases and J by 5 bases. CDR3 residues: CATSLGTGDEQYF. In nucleotides, the CDR3 is TGTGCCACCAGTCTCGGGACAGGGGACGAGCAGTACTTC.

The gene calls are TRBV20-1 and TRBJ2-3, with 8 bases lining up with TRBD2. The CDR3 totals 15 residues. Losses at the gene ends were 0 bases for V and 6 bases for J; bases not matched to a gene: 8. Germline V gene data show CDR1 as DFQATT and CDR2 as SNEGSKA (reference sequence). CDR3 nucleotide sequence: TGCAGTGCTAGAGATCAAAGGAGCGGGAGTGATACGCAGTATTTT. It encodes CSARDQRSGSDTQYF.

This clonotype has more than one count but fewer than ten. The V call is TRBV20-1, the J call TRBJ1-2, with a possible D match to TRBD1 (6 bases). Trimming removed 2 bases from V and 4 bases from J, with 14 bases in between. Germline lookup yields CDR1 DFQATT and CDR2 SNEGSKA (reference sequence). This CDR3 has 14 amino acids. The CDR3: CSARSRTAPYGYTF. The CDR3, as DNA: TGCAGTGCTAGATCTAGGACAGCCCCCTATGGCTACACCTTC.

This clonotype has a count of ten or more. The rearrangement links TRBV15 to TRBJ2-2, with TRBD1 matching 10 bases. Looked up from germline, CDR1 is LNHNV and CDR2 is YYDKDF (reference sequence). The CDR3 covers 15 residues. The trim removed 3 bases at V and 5 bases at J, leaving 3 bases unmatched. The CDR3: CATSSGQGVTGELFF. CDR3 bases: TGTGCCACCAGCAGCGGACAGGGGGTTACCGGGGAGCTGTTTTTT. The full variable domain, in which reference TRBV15 and TRBJ2-2 provide the parts outside the CDR3, is DAMVIQNPRYQVTQFGKPVTLSCSQTLNHNVMYWYQQKSSQAPKLLFHYYDKDFNNEADTPDNFQSRRPNTSFCFLDIRSPGLGDTAMYLCATSSGQGVTGELFFGEGSRLTVL.

The rearrangement uses TRBV7-6 and TRBJ2-3; D remains unclear. The CDR3 has 13 residues. Germline assignment: CDR1 SGHVS and CDR2 FNYEAQ. Trimming pared 5 bases from V and 4 bases from J, leaving 10 bases between. The CDR3, as DNA: TGTGCCAGCAGCCCCATGGGCCCAGATACGCAGTATTTT. Translating it yields CASSPMGPDTQYF.

This chain links TRBV5-5 with TRBJ2-3, with 7 bases matching TRBD1. Germline loops: CDR1 SGHKS, CDR2 YYEKEE (reference sequence). V gave up 6 bases and J gave up 1 base; unmatched junction bases: 5. This CDR3 comprises 14 residues. The CDR3 region has the DNA TGTGCCAGCACAATAGGACAGGGCACAGATACGCAGTATTTT. Translated, it gives CASTIGQGTDTQYF.

In its sample, this clonotype was seen a few times. The chain has TRBV10-3 and TRBJ2-1, with 7 bases matching TRBD1. Per the germline V gene, CDR1 is ENHRY and CDR2 is SYGVKD. The ends lost 6 bases at V and 7 bases at J; junction bases unmatched: 9. The CDR3 consists of 14 residues. For the CDR3, the DNA is TGTGCCATCAGAGATCGGGCAGGGGGAAATGAGCAGTTCTTC. Protein sequence: CAIRDRAGGNEQFF.

This clonotype was counted a few times. The rearrangement uses TRBV6-2 or TRBV6-3 and TRBJ2-1; 13 nucleotides align to TRBD2. The junction had 8 bases not matched to a gene; V was cut back by 3 bases and J by 6 bases. CDR3 length: 17 amino acids. The germline V gene encodes CDR1 MNHEY and CDR2 SVGEGT. CDR3 sequence reads: CASSYQLAGGATNEQFF. The CDR3, as DNA: TGTGCCAGCAGTTATCAACTAGCGGGAGGGGCGACCAATGAGCAGTTCTTC.

The chain combines TRBV14 with TRBJ2-5, with a possible D match to TRBD2 (6 bases). Germline CDR1 reads SGHDN; CDR2 reads FVKESK. CDR3 length: 14 amino acids. With 2 bases removed from V and 4 bases from J, the gap between germline ends came to 11 bases. The chain's CDR3 is CASSQWQGGETQYF. CDR3 DNA sequence: TGTGCCAGCAGCCAATGGCAGGGAGGAGAGACCCAGTACTTC.

As DNA, the CDR3 is TGTGCCAGCCAAGGAGGGATGGTCCCTGAAGCTTTCTTT. It encodes CASQGGMVPEAFF. The V and J genes are TRBV2 and TRBJ1-1, with unresolved D. Between the trimmed V and J ends, which lost 8 bases and 6 bases, there was a span of 16 bases. The CDR3 has 13 residues. Looked up from germline, CDR1 is SNHLY and CDR2 is FYNNEI. Drawing the rest from reference TRBV2 and TRBJ1-1, the complete variable domain is EPEVTQTPSHQVTQMGQEVILRCVPISNHLYFYWYRQILGQKVEFLVSFYNNEISEKSEIFDDQFSVERPDGSNFTLKIRSTKLEDSAMYFCASQGGMVPEAFFGQGTRLTVV.

The gene calls are TRBV6-5 and TRBJ1-2, with 8 bases identical to TRBD1. This CDR3 is built from 16 residues. The ends lost 2 bases at V and 2 bases at J; junction bases unmatched: 7. From germline, CDR1 is MNHEY and CDR2 SVGAGI. The CDR3 spells CASSYTDRGGNYGYTF. CDR3 nucleotides: TGTGCCAGCAGTTACACTGACAGGGGAGGCAACTATGGCTACACCTTC.

This clonotype was counted a few times. The V and J genes are TRBV29-1 and TRBJ2-3, with TRBD2 identical over 10 bases. Germline values: CDR1 SQVTM, CDR2 ANQGSEA. The CDR3 has 15 residues. The junction had 7 bases not matched to a gene; V was cut back by 2 bases and J by 5 bases. The DNA of the CDR3 is TGCAGCGTTGAATCTGCAGCGGGAGGGATAGATACGCAGTATTTT. As protein: CSVESAAGGIDTQYF.

This clonotype was found a few times. This chain links TRBV20-1 with TRBJ2-3; no definite D call. The germline V and J ends were trimmed by 2 bases and 2 bases, with 11 bases remaining between them. The CDR3 has 14 residues. The germline CDR1 and CDR2 sequences are DFQATT and SNEGSKA (reference sequence). CDR3 sequence reads: CSARRSAPTDTQYF. The CDR3 bases are TGCAGTGCTAGAAGGTCGGCCCCCACAGATACGCAGTATTTT.

This sequence joins TRBV7-9 and TRBJ2-5; D possibly corresponds to TRBD2 (5 bases). Germline CDR1 and CDR2: SEHNR and FQNEAQ (reference sequence). The CDR3 sequence is 16 residues long. The V gene lost 3 bases and the J gene lost 3 bases, with 17 bases spanning the gap. The chain's CDR3 is CASSFGLGLVEETQYF. In nucleotides, the CDR3 is TGTGCCAGCAGCTTCGGACTCGGACTTGTAGAAGAGACCCAGTACTTC.

V usage is TRBV6-2 or TRBV6-3 and J usage is TRBJ2-3; 11 bases are a match to TRBD2. CDR1 and CDR2 (germline): MNHEY, SVGEGT. V lost 5 bases and J lost 4; bases outside the gene matches: 11. The CDR3 consists of 17 residues. CDR3: CASSDTALAGVADTQYF. CDR3 nucleotides: TGTGCCAGCAGTGACACCGCACTAGCGGGGGTTGCAGATACGCAGTATTTT.

The chain links TRBV7-3 to TRBJ2-2, with 7 bases matching TRBD1. The trim removed 5 bases at V and 4 bases at J, leaving 4 bases unmatched. This CDR3 spans 14 amino acids. Looked up from germline, CDR1 is SGHTA and CDR2 is FQGTGA. The CDR3 coding sequence is TGTGCCAGCAGCCGACAGGGAATCACCGGGGAGCTGTTTTTT. Protein sequence: CASSRQGITGELFF.

This clonotype was counted ten times or more. The gene calls are TRBV20-1 and TRBJ2-1, with a weak D call TRBD2 (7 bases). Germline CDR1 is DFQATT and CDR2 is SNEGSKA (reference sequence). The CDR3 sequence is 19 residues long. V shed 0 bases and J shed 7 bases, with 28 bases lying between them. CDR3 sequence: CSAREGGGQGPFRRNEQFF. The CDR3 nucleotides are TGCAGTGCTAGAGAGGGGGGGGGACAAGGGCCCTTTAGACGGAATGAGCAGTTCTTC.

The chain couples TRBV7-9 to TRBJ2-7; D remains ambiguous. Trimming pared 5 bases from V and 5 bases from J, leaving 10 bases between. The CDR3 extends over 12 amino acids. Germline values: CDR1 SEHNR, CDR2 FQNEAQ (reference sequence). CDR3 DNA sequence: TGTGCCAGCAGCCGGACGGTTAACGAGCAGTACTTC. It yields the protein CASSRTVNEQYF.

J is TRBJ2-7 and V is TRBV7-2; D call uncertain. This CDR3 is built from 14 residues. The germline V gene has CDR1 SGHTA and CDR2 FQGNSA. V was shortened by 5 bases and J by 3 bases, with 14 bases between the two germline ends. CDR3 DNA: TGTGCCAGCAGCACATACGATAGGAACTACGAGCAGTACTTC. It specifies CASSTYDRNYEQYF.